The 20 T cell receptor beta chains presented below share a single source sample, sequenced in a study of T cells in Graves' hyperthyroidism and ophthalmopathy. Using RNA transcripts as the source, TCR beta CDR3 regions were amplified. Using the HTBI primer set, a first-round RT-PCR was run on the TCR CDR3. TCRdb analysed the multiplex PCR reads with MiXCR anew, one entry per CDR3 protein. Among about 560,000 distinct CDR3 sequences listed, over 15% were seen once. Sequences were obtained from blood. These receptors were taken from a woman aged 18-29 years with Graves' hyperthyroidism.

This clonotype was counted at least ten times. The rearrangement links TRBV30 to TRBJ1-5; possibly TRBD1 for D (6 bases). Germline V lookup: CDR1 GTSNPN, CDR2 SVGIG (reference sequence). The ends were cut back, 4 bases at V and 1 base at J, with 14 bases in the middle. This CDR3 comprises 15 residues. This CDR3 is CAWNMGHLSNQPQHF. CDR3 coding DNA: TGTGCCTGGAATATGGGACACCTAAGCAATCAGCCCCAGCATTTT.

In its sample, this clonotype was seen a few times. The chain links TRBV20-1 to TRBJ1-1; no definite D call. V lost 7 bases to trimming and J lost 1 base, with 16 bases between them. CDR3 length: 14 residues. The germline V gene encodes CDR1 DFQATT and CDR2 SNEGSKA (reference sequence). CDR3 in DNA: TGCAGTGGCACAGCCGGGTCGGGGAACACTGAAGCTTTCTTT. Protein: CSGTAGSGNTEAFF.

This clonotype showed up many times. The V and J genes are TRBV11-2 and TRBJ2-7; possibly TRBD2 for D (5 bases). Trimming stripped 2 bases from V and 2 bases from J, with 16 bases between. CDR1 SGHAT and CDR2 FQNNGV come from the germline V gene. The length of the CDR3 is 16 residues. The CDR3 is CASSLSLDWGAYEQYF. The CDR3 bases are TGTGCCAGCAGCTTAAGCCTAGACTGGGGAGCCTACGAGCAGTACTTC.

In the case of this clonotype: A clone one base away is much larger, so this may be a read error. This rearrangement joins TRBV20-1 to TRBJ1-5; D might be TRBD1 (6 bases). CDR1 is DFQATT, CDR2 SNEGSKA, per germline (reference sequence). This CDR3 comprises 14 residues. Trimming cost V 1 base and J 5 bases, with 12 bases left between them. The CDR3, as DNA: TGCAGTGCTAGAGCGGGCGGGGGGCATCAGCCCCAGCATTTT. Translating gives CSARAGGGHQPQHF.

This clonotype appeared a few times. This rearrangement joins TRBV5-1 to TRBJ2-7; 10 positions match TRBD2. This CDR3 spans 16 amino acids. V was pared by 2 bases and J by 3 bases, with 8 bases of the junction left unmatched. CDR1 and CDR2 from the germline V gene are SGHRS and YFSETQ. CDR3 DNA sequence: TGCGCCAGCAGCTTAGGTTGGACTAGCGGAAACTACGAGCAGTACTTC. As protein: CASSLGWTSGNYEQYF.

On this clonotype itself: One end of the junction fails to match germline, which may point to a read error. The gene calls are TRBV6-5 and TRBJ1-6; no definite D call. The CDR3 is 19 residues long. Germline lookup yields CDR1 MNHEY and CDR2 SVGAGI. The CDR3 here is CAGSYSRLRGGSYNSPLHF. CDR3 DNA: TGTGCCGGCAGTTACTCGAGGCTACGGGGAGGCTCCTATAATTCACCCCTCCACTTT.

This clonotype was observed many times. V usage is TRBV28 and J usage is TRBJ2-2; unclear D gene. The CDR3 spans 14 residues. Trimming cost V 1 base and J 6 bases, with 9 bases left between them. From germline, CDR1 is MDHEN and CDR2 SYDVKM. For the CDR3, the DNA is TGTGCCAGCAGTTTATTGGGGTTAGCCGGGGAGCTGTTTTTT. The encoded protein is CASSLLGLAGELFF.

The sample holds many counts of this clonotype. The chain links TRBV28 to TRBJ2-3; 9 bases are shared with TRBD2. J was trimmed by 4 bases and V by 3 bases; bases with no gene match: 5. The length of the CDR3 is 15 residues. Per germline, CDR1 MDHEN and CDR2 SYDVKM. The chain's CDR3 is CASSFAGGRADTQYF. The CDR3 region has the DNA TGTGCCAGCAGTTTTGCGGGAGGGCGGGCAGATACGCAGTATTTT.

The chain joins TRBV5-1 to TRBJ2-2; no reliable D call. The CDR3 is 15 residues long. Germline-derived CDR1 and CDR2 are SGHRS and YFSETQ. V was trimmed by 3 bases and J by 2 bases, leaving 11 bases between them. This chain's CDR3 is CASSWQDGNTGELFF. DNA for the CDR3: TGCGCCAGCAGCTGGCAGGACGGAAACACCGGGGAGCTGTTTTTT.

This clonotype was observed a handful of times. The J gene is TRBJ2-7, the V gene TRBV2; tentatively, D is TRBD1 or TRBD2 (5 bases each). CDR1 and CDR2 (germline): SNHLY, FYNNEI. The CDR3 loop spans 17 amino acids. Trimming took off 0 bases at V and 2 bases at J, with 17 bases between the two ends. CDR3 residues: CASSEARRGRKPYEQYF. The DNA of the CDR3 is TGTGCCAGCAGTGAAGCGCGACGGGGACGGAAACCCTACGAGCAGTACTTC.

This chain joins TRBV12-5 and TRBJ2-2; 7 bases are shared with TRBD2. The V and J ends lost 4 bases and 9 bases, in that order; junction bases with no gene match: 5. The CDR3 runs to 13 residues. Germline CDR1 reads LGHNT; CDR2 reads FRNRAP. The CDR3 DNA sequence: TGTGCTAGTGGTTCGACTAGCACTCGGGAGCTGTTTTTT. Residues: CASGSTSTRELFF.

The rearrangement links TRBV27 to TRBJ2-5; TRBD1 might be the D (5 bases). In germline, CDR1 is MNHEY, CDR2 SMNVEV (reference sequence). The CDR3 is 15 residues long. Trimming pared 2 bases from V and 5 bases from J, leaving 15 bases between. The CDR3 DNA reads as TGTGCCAGCAGTTTAGGGCCAGGGATCGTGGAGACCCAGTACTTC. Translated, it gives CASSLGPGIVETQYF.

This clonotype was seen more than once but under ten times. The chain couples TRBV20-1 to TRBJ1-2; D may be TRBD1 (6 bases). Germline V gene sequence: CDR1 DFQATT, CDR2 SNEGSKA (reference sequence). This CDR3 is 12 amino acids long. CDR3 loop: CGYRVGNYGYTF. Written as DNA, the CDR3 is TGCGGATACAGGGTTGGTAACTATGGCTACACCTTC.

The CDR3 sequence is CASSLGPRLAGDQETQYF. Written as DNA, the CDR3 is TGCGCCAGCAGCTTGGGCCCCAGACTAGCGGGAGACCAAGAGACCCAGTACTTC. The chain carries TRBV5-1 and TRBJ2-5, with 12 nucleotides matching TRBD2. The V gene end was trimmed by 0 bases and the J gene end by 0 bases; junction bases not matched to a gene: 6. Germline V gene lookup returns CDR1 SGHRS and CDR2 YFSETQ. CDR3 length: 18 amino acids.

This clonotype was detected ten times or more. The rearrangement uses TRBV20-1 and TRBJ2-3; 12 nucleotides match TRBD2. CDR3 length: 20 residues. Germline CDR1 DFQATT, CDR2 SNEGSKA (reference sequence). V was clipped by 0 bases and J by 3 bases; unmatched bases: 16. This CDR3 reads CSARERLAGEPHRRTDTQYF. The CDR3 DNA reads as TGCAGTGCTAGAGAACGACTAGCGGGAGAACCCCATAGGAGGACAGATACGCAGTATTTT.

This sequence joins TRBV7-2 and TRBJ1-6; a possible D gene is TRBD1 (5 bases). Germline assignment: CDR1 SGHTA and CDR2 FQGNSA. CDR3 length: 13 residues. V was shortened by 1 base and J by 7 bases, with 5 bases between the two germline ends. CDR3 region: CASSLGQNSPLHF. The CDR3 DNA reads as TGTGCCAGCAGCTTAGGACAGAATTCACCCCTCCACTTT. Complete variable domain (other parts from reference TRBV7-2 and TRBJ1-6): GAGVSQSPSNKVTEKGKDVELRCDPISGHTALYWYRQSLGQGLEFLIYFQGNSAPDKSGLPSDRFSAERTGGSVSTLTIQRTQQEDSAVYLCASSLGQNSPLHFGNGTRLTVT.

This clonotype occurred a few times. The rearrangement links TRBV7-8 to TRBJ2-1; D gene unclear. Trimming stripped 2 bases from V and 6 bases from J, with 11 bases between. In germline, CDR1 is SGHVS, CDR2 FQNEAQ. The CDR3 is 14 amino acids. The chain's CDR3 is CASSLKRFGNEQFF. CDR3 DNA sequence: TGTGCCAGCAGCTTAAAACGCTTTGGCAATGAGCAGTTCTTC. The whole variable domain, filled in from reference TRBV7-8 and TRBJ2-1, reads GAGVSQSPRYKVAKRGQDVALRCDPISGHVSLFWYQQALGQGPEFLTYFQNEAQLDKSGLPSDRFFAERPEGSVSTLKIQRTQQEDSAVYLCASSLKRFGNEQFFGPGTRLTVL.

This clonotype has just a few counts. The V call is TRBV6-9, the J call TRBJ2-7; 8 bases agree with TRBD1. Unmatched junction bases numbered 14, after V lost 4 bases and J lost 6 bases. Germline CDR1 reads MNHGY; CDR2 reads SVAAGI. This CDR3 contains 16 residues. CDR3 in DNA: TGTGCCAGCAGTTCCGTGACCGGGACAGGACCGCCCGAGCAGTACTTC. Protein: CASSSVTGTGPPEQYF.

Here the CDR3 DNA reads TGTGCCAGCAGCCGCCGACTAGCGGGGAACTCCTACGAGCAGTACTTC. Translating gives CASSRRLAGNSYEQYF. The chain joins TRBV3-1 to TRBJ2-7; TRBD2 matches 11 bases. Germline V gives CDR1 LGHDT, CDR2 YNNKEL (reference sequence). This CDR3 is 16 amino acids long. V lost 4 bases, J lost 0 bases, and 5 bases stayed unmatched.

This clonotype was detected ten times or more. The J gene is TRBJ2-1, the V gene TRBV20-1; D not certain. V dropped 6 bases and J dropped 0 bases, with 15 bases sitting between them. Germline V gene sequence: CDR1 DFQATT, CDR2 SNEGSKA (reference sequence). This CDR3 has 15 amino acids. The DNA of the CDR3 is TGCAGTGCACGCCCAACTTTAAGCTCCTACAATGAGCAGTTCTTC. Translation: CSARPTLSSYNEQFF.